This TCR beta chain was identified in a study of T cell changes during pregnancy in multiple sclerosis (dated by TCRdb to the late 2010s). For the study in its entirety: In women with multiple sclerosis, the researchers looked at how the T cell repertoire shifted as pregnancy progressed.

V loses 1 base at its end and J loses 6 bases; junction bases beyond the gene matches: 4. The CDR3 sequence holds 13 residues, the cysteine and phenylalanine included. Of the read, only the CDR3 DNA is kept; its 39 bases are in frame from base 1. The germline V gene supplies CDR1 SQVTM and CDR2 ANQGSEA. The library was produced with the immunoSEQ multiplex PCR assay. The clones in this table, taken by TCRdb from immuneACCESS, are in-frame only. Not every clone is retained; where verified, under half of the shortfall comes from an unresolved V gene, and the cause of the rest is unknown. In all, the sample holds 75,000 to 95,000 clones, and under 95% of those were seen once. The top ten constitute more than 1.5% of the sample. In regard to this clone: The clone's antigen remains unknown. No qualities accompany the bases; no much larger clone lies one base away.

This receptor was obtained from a female donor with multiple sclerosis, enrolled in a pregnancy study. In this chain, TRBV29-1 is recombined with TRBJ2-7; the junction holds 9 bases that match TRBD1. Sequences were derived from peripheral blood, sampled in the first trimester of pregnancy. The DNA reads TGCAGCGTTGAAGTCGGACAGGGGAGCGAGCAGTACTTC. Its amino acids are CSVEVGQGSEQYF.